These 27 T cell receptor beta chains were sequenced from one sample in a study of blood T cell repertoires in COVID-19. Only in-frame clones appear in the TCRdb table, and some are missing; sequencing was by immunoSEQ multiplex PCR. The table shows some 30,000 clones, with 84% occurring only once. The sample consisted of peripheral blood. The receptors were sampled from a human donor in a cohort sampled during active COVID-19.

The V gene is TRBV4-2, the J gene TRBJ1-2; D not resolved. Germline CDR1 and CDR2: LGHNA and YNFKEQ. This CDR3 is built from 13 residues. V gave up 0 bases and J gave up 8 bases, with 10 bases separating them. CDR3 residues: CASSQDREVGYTF. DNA of the CDR3: TGTGCCAGCAGCCAAGATCGTGAGGTCGGCTACACCTTC.

This chain joins TRBV4-2 and TRBJ2-1; D is possibly TRBD2 (6 bases). The CDR3 length is 14 residues. V lost 4 bases and J 7 bases, leaving 14 bases between the germline ends. Germline CDR1 LGHNA, CDR2 YNFKEQ. CDR3 nucleotides: TGTGCCAGCAGCCCCGAATCTGGAGGGAATGAGCAGTTCTTC. Translated: CASSPESGGNEQFF.

The gene calls are TRBV29-1 and TRBJ2-7, with D perhaps TRBD2 (5 bases). V dropped 4 bases and J dropped 2 bases, with 6 bases sitting between them. Germline-derived CDR1 and CDR2 are SQVTM and ANQGSEA. The CDR3 has 11 residues. The DNA for the CDR3 is TGCAGCGTTGGGGGAGCCTACGAGCAGTACTTC. Translating it yields CSVGGAYEQYF.

This sequence joins TRBV30 and TRBJ1-5; maybe TRBD1 (5 bases). Looked up from germline, CDR1 is GTSNPN and CDR2 is SVGIG (reference sequence). V shed 2 bases and J shed 0 bases, with 14 bases lying between them. The CDR3 loop spans 16 amino acids. In nucleotides, the CDR3 is TGTGCCTGGAGTCTCCCAGGGTTATTTAGCAATCAGCCCCAGCATTTT. Residues: CAWSLPGLFSNQPQHF.

V and J are TRBV28 and TRBJ2-7, with 10 nucleotides matching TRBD2. Germline CDR1 reads MDHEN; CDR2 reads SYDVKM. CDR3 length: 13 residues. The V segment lost 8 bases and the J segment 1 base; nucleotides outside the gene matches: 2. The CDR3 coding sequence is TGTGCCAGCGAGCGGGGGGGGTCCTACGAGCAGTACTTC. It is translated as CASERGGSYEQYF.

The chain carries TRBV4-1 and TRBJ2-1; possibly TRBD1 for D (6 bases). The CDR3 extends over 18 amino acids. Deletions cut 4 bases from V and 8 bases from J, with 27 bases between. Per germline, CDR1 MGHRA and CDR2 YSYEKL. CDR3 nucleotide sequence: TGCGCCAGCAGCCCAACACCATTCAGGGGTCCTAAAGGGGATGAGCAGTTCTTC. It yields the protein CASSPTPFRGPKGDEQFF.

The V gene is TRBV29-1, the J gene TRBJ2-3; D not certain. CDR1 is SQVTM, CDR2 ANQGSEA, per germline. This CDR3 comprises 12 residues. V was cut by 3 bases and J by 8 bases, with 12 bases left in between. The CDR3 loop reads CSVDSFSSTQYF. The CDR3 nucleotides read TGCAGCGTTGATTCGTTTAGCAGTACGCAGTATTTT.

As for this clone: The junction differs from germline at one of its ends, possibly a read error. The chain joins TRBV5-6 to TRBJ2-7; 7 nucleotides line up with TRBD1. The CDR3 consists of 14 residues. Germline CDR1 and CDR2: SGHDT and YYEEEE. CDR3 DNA sequence: TGTGCCAGCAGCTATTTTCACCAACAGGGGCGTCCAGTCTTC. Its protein is CASSYFHQQGRPVF.

This sequence joins TRBV11-2 and TRBJ2-7; 8 bases map to TRBD1. The length of the CDR3 is 14 residues. J was trimmed by 7 bases and V by 5 bases; bases with no gene match: 10. The germline V gene has CDR1 SGHAT and CDR2 FQNNGV. The CDR3 coding sequence is TGTGCCAGCAGCCCCGGACAGGGCATGGGGGAGCAGTACTTC. This translates into CASSPGQGMGEQYF.

V is TRBV6-6 and J is TRBJ1-3; 9 bases match TRBD1. Trimming took 0 bases from V and 3 from J; bases not matched to a gene: 0. CDR3 size: 15 residues. Germline loops: CDR1 MNHNY, CDR2 SVGAGI (reference sequence). CDR3 coding DNA: TGTGCCAGCAGTTACTCGACAGGGGGTGGAAACACCATATATTTT. Protein product: CASSYSTGGGNTIYF.

The chain carries TRBV7-9 and TRBJ2-5; D is possibly TRBD1 (5 bases). The V end lost 5 bases, the J end lost 5 bases, and 12 bases lay between the germline ends. This CDR3 spans 13 amino acids. The germline V gene encodes CDR1 SEHNR and CDR2 FQNEAQ (reference sequence). In DNA, the CDR3 is TGTGCCAGCAGCCCAGGGCGCCTGGAGACCCAGTACTTC. Protein product: CASSPGRLETQYF.

This sequence joins TRBV9 and TRBJ2-3; 10 bases line up with TRBD2. Germline CDR1 and CDR2: SGDLS and YYNGEE. Trimming at V came to 3 bases and at J to 5 bases, leaving 6 bases not matched to a gene. CDR3 length equals 15 residues. CDR3 coding DNA: TGTGCCAGCAGCGCCCTAGCGGGGGCGGGAGATACGCAGTATTTT. This sequence encodes CASSALAGAGDTQYF.

This clone was counted a few times. The chain is built from TRBV18 and TRBJ1-1; TRBD1 might be the D (6 bases). The V end was cut by 5 bases, the J end by 4 bases, with 17 bases between. The CDR3 spans 15 residues. Per the germline V gene, CDR1 is KGHSH and CDR2 is LQKENI. CDR3 coding DNA: TGTGCCAGCTCATTATCGGACAGTAGGAGCACTGAAGCTTTCTTT. Protein sequence: CASSLSDSRSTEAFF.

This chain joins TRBV18 and TRBJ2-6, with 7 bases that match TRBD1. The V segment lost 0 bases and the J segment 0 bases; nucleotides outside the gene matches: 5. This CDR3 region has 18 residues. Germline CDR1 reads KGHSH; CDR2 reads LQKENI. The CDR3: CASSPPSAGGSGANVLTF. The CDR3 region has the DNA TGTGCCAGCTCACCACCGTCGGCAGGGGGCTCTGGGGCCAACGTCCTGACTTTC.

This chain uses TRBV4-2 with TRBJ2-1; D is possibly TRBD2 (5 bases). The length of the CDR3 is 12 residues. Germline assignment: CDR1 LGHNA and CDR2 YNFKEQ. Trimming took 1 base from V and 9 from J, leaving 7 bases between them. The CDR3 DNA reads TGTGCCAGCAGCCAAGTGGAGGTTGAGCAGTTCTTC. Translated, it gives CASSQVEVEQFF.

V usage is TRBV18 and J usage is TRBJ1-1, with 10 bases identical to TRBD1. This CDR3 spans 14 amino acids. The V gene end was trimmed by 2 bases and the J gene end by 8 bases; junction bases not matched to a gene: 5. Germline loops: CDR1 KGHSH, CDR2 LQKENI. The CDR3 sequence is CASSPSKGQGEAFF. In nucleotides, the CDR3 is TGTGCCAGCTCACCATCAAAGGGACAGGGGGAAGCTTTCTTT.

V gene TRBV19 combines with J gene TRBJ2-2; 8 bases line up with TRBD2. There are 15 residues in the CDR3. V dropped 5 bases and J dropped 6; count of bases not matched to a gene: 8. Per the germline V gene, CDR1 is LNHDA and CDR2 is SQIVND (reference sequence). CDR3 sequence: CASSWGSGEPGELFF. The CDR3 DNA is TGTGCCAGTAGTTGGGGTAGCGGGGAACCCGGGGAGCTGTTTTTT.

The chain is built from TRBV12-3 or TRBV12-4 and TRBJ2-1; no firm D call. The CDR3 contains 12 residues. V was clipped by 1 base and J by 8 bases, with 6 bases between them. CDR3 sequence (DNA): TGTGCCAGCAGTTTAGTAGTGGATGAGCAGTTCTTC. Its translation is CASSLVVDEQFF.

The rearrangement links TRBV27 to TRBJ2-1; the D gene is possibly TRBD2 (6 bases). V lost 8 bases, J lost 2 bases, and 16 bases lay in between. This CDR3 contains 15 residues. Germline V gene sequence: CDR1 MNHEY, CDR2 SMNVEV (reference sequence). Here the CDR3 reads CASGKGAGTYNEQFF. For the CDR3, the DNA is TGTGCCAGCGGCAAGGGTGCGGGGACCTACAATGAGCAGTTCTTC.

The chain is built from TRBV3-1 (or the pseudogene TRBV3-2) and TRBJ2-1; D gene uncertain. Germline V gene lookup returns CDR1 LGHDT and CDR2 YNNKEL (reference sequence). The CDR3 is 12 residues long. V was trimmed by 1 base and J by 8 bases, leaving 6 bases between them. DNA of the CDR3: TGTGCCAGCAGCCAAGGGCTGGATGAGCAGTTCTTC. Protein product: CASSQGLDEQFF.

The CDR3 loop reads CASSEPVYSNQPQHF. The CDR3, as DNA: TGTGCCAGCAGTGAACCCGTGTATAGCAATCAGCCCCAGCATTTT. The chain recombines TRBV6-1 with TRBJ1-5; D not certain. The CDR3 totals 15 residues. Germline V lookup: CDR1 MNHNS, CDR2 SASEGT. V was trimmed by 2 bases and J by 0 bases, leaving 8 bases between them.

The chain uses TRBV18 and TRBJ1-5; D is unclear. V lost 3 bases, J lost 5 bases, and 8 bases lay in between. The germline V gene has CDR1 KGHSH and CDR2 LQKENI. The CDR3 runs 13 residues. The CDR3 region is CASSPHSDQPQHF. The CDR3 bases are TGTGCCAGCTCACCCCATAGTGATCAGCCCCAGCATTTT.

The chain recombines TRBV6-2 or TRBV6-3 with TRBJ1-5, with TRBD1 matching over 12 bases. This CDR3 spans 18 amino acids. Germline V gene lookup returns CDR1 MNHEY and CDR2 SVGEGT. V was pared by 2 bases and J by 6 bases, with 11 bases of the junction left unmatched. The CDR3 here is CASSYPTRDRGLAQPQHF. The CDR3 bases are TGTGCCAGCAGTTACCCTACCCGGGACAGGGGGCTTGCTCAGCCCCAGCATTTT.

The chain employs TRBV27 and TRBJ2-1; 9 bases match TRBD2. The CDR3 spans 15 residues. Germline CDR1 and CDR2: MNHEY and SMNVEV (reference sequence). V shed 4 bases, J shed 0 bases, and the junction held 1 base outside the gene matches. This CDR3 is CASSYSGGSYNEQFF. CDR3 DNA sequence: TGTGCCAGCAGTTATAGCGGGGGCTCCTACAATGAGCAGTTCTTC.

The chain combines TRBV5-6 with TRBJ2-3, with TRBD1 as a possible D gene (5 bases). CDR1 SGHDT and CDR2 YYEEEE come from the germline V gene. This CDR3 comprises 16 residues. V was clipped by 1 base and J by 0 bases, with 12 bases between them. The DNA for the CDR3 is TGTGCCAGCAGCTTGATATCAGGGTATAGCACAGATACGCAGTATTTT. Its protein is CASSLISGYSTDTQYF.

This clone was counted once. The J gene is TRBJ2-7, the V gene TRBV11-2, with D perhaps matching TRBD2 (7 bases). The CDR3 is 15 amino acids. V lost 5 bases and J 6 bases, leaving 20 bases between the germline ends. The germline CDR1 and CDR2 sequences are SGHAT and FQNNGV. CDR3 sequence (DNA): TGTGCCAGCAGCCCGGGGGGCTTTCTCTCCGGCGAGCAGTACTTC. Its translation: CASSPGGFLSGEQYF.

The CDR3 sequence is CASSYARDSNYGYTF. The CDR3 DNA reads TGTGCCAGCAGTTACGCCCGGGACAGTAACTATGGCTACACCTTC. The chain links TRBV6-6 to TRBJ1-2; 7 nucleotides line up with TRBD1. J gave up 1 base and V 2 bases, and 4 bases lay outside the gene matches. The CDR3 runs 15 residues. The germline gives CDR1 MNHNY, CDR2 SVGAGI (reference sequence).